This T cell receptor (beta chain) was documented in a study of T cell changes during pregnancy in multiple sclerosis. Produced via immunoSEQ multiplex PCR; TCRdb's table is partial and in-frame only. The repertoire consists of about 67,000 clones, with over 80% occurring once and the leading ten covering about 2.7%. The CDR3 loop spans 16 amino acids. V gave up 5 bases and J gave up 0 bases, with 19 bases separating them. Germline V gives CDR1 SQVTM, CDR2 ANQGSEA. This clone appeared once. Sequences were derived from peripheral blood, sampled in the second trimester of pregnancy. V is TRBV29-1 and J is TRBJ1-2; D ambiguous. The clonotype originates from a female donor in good health, enrolled as a control in a pregnancy study. CDR3 DNA: TGCAGCGTTCACCGAGCCCGTAACCCATCTAACTATGGCTACACCTTC. Protein product: CSVHRARNPSNYGYTF.